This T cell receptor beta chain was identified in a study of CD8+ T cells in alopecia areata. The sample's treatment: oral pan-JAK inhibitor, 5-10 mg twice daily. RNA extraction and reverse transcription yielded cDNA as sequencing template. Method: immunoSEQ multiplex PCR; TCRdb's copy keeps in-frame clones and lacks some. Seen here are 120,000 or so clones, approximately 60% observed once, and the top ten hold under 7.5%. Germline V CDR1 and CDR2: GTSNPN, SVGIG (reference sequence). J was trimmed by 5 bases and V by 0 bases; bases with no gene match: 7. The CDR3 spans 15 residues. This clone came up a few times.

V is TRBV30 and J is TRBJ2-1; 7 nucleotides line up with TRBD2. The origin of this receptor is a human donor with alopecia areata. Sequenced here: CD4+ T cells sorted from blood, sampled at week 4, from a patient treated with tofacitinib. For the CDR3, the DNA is TGTGCCTGGAGTGTAGGCGGGAGTGACCACAATGAGCAGTTCTTC. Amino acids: CAWSVGGSDHNEQFF.